This TCR beta chain was sequenced in a study of cytomegalovirus exposure and HLA in healthy donors. This CDR3 is 18 amino acids long. The PCR was carried out with 60 Vbeta primers and 13 Jbeta primers. TCRdb keeps only in-frame clones here, not all; method: immunoSEQ multiplex PCR. Here the sample spans about 180,000 clones, more than 60% being singletons. This TCR was recovered from a human donor in good health. The genes are TRBV1 and TRBJ2-1; the table's TRBD2 call for D was not verified on the DNA. TRBV1 is classified as a pseudogene. The specimen sequenced was PBMCs. CDR3: CTSSQEGASGVARNEQFF. CDR3 coding DNA: TGCACCAGCAGCCAAGAGGGGGCTAGCGGGGTTGCCCGCAATGAGCAGTTCTTC.